This T cell receptor beta chain was found in a study of response to subunit inactivated influenza vaccine. Study-wide findings and caveats: Each seasonal influenza vaccination, the authors suggested, recruits few new T cells.

TCRdb fed the RT-PCR reads into MiXCR, producing one record per CDR3 protein. The table includes about 700,000 distinct CDR3 sequences, approximately 15% detected once. This clonotype was detected ten times or more. No antigen is known for it. Losses at the gene ends were 6 bases for V and 5 bases for J; bases not matched to a gene: 9. This CDR3 is built from 16 residues. Looked up from germline, CDR1 is ENHRY and CDR2 is SYGVKD. The chain couples TRBV10-3 to TRBJ2-3; TRBD1 aligns across 12 bases. Here the sequenced sample was PBMCs from blood, taken around 15 days before vaccination. The receptor comes from a man between 50 and 59 years old who received an inactivated influenza vaccine. The DNA for the CDR3 is TGTGCCATCAGCAACTCTTGGGACAGGGGGCAAGATACGCAGTATTTT. Translating gives CAISNSWDRGQDTQYF.